The 9 T cell receptor beta chains in this list originate from one sample, sequenced in a study of cytomegalovirus exposure and HLA in healthy donors. Use of 60 Vbeta and 13 Jbeta primers characterized the PCR. Measured with immunoSEQ multiplex PCR; TCRdb has only the in-frame clones, and not every one. The sample has 85,000 to 100,000 clones; approximately 81% are singletons. Specimen: PBMCs. The receptors stem from a male donor in good health and CMV-seropositive.

The V gene is TRBV7-6, the J gene TRBJ1-1, with 9 bases matching TRBD1. The CDR3 sequence is 16 residues long. V lost 5 bases, J lost 5 bases, and 12 bases stayed unmatched. Per the germline V gene, CDR1 is SGHVS and CDR2 is FNYEAQ. In nucleotides, the CDR3 is TGTGCCAGCAGCGGACGGACAGGGGCGGGAAGGACTGAAGCTTTCTTT. Its protein product is CASSGRTGAGRTEAFF.

The chain is built from TRBV6-1 and TRBJ1-2; unclear D gene. Per germline, CDR1 MNHNS and CDR2 SASEGT. This CDR3 spans 13 amino acids. The ends were cut back, 0 bases at V and 3 bases at J, with 5 bases in the middle. The CDR3 DNA sequence: TGTGCCAGCAGTGAAGCGGGCGACTATGGCTACACCTTC. It codes for CASSEAGDYGYTF.

V gene TRBV7-8 combines with J gene TRBJ2-7; D is perhaps TRBD1 (7 bases). The CDR3 covers 16 residues. Germline V CDR1 and CDR2: SGHVS, FQNEAQ. V was cut by 5 bases and J by 2 bases, with 19 bases left in between. The CDR3 DNA follows: TGTGCCAGCAGCCGGGCTGCGCCAGGGGGGACCTACGAGCAGTACTTC. Residues: CASSRAAPGGTYEQYF.

The gene calls are TRBV2 and TRBJ1-5; 7 bases line up with TRBD1. Germline trimming cut 0 bases from V and 7 bases from J; bases unmatched to any gene: 9. The V gene's germline CDR1 is SNHLY and CDR2 FYNNEI. The CDR3 covers 16 residues. CDR3 residues: CASSEALRAGGQPQHF. The DNA for the CDR3 is TGTGCCAGCAGTGAAGCGCTTCGGGCAGGGGGGCAGCCCCAGCATTTT.

The chain uses TRBV19 and TRBJ2-3, with 8 bases matching TRBD1. With V trimmed by 2 bases and J by 6 bases, 7 bases remained unmatched. CDR1 is LNHDA, CDR2 SQIVND, per germline (reference sequence). The CDR3 has 15 residues. In DNA, the CDR3 is TGTGCCAGTAGTATATTGGCAGGGGGCCCGGATACGCAGTATTTT. Protein product: CASSILAGGPDTQYF.

V is TRBV9 and J is TRBJ1-4; D gene unclear. Trimming cost V 3 bases and J 4 bases, with 10 bases left between them. Looked up from germline, CDR1 is SGDLS and CDR2 is YYNGEE. This CDR3 spans 14 amino acids. Here the CDR3 DNA reads TGTGCCAGCAGCGCCACGGACTTTAATGAAAAACTGTTTTTT. It is translated as CASSATDFNEKLFF.

The chain carries TRBV5-1 and TRBJ1-2, with D tentatively TRBD1 (5 bases). Trimming cost V 0 bases and J 8 bases, with 17 bases left between them. The CDR3 sequence is 15 residues long. The germline V gene has CDR1 SGHRS and CDR2 YFSETQ. CDR3 DNA sequence: TGCGCCAGCAGCTTGGACCAGATCGGGGGAGGAGGCTACACCTTC. Amino acid sequence: CASSLDQIGGGGYTF.

This sequence joins TRBV6-1 and TRBJ1-2, with TRBD1 matching 10 bases. CDR3 length: 16 residues. The germline V gene has CDR1 MNHNS and CDR2 SASEGT. V gave up 4 bases and J gave up 4 bases; unmatched junction bases: 9. CDR3 bases: TGTGCCAGCAGTGCCCCCGAGGGACAGGGGATCTATGGCTACACCTTC. Translated, it gives CASSAPEGQGIYGYTF.

The rearrangement links TRBV6-6 to TRBJ1-2, with D possibly matching TRBD1 (5 bases). The length of the CDR3 is 14 residues. Trimming removed 2 bases at V and 4 bases at J, with 11 bases between. Germline V gene sequence: CDR1 MNHNY, CDR2 SVGAGI (reference sequence). This CDR3 reads CASSYEGALYGYTF. In DNA, the CDR3 is TGTGCCAGCAGTTACGAAGGGGCCCTCTATGGCTACACCTTC.